The present entry profiles one T cell receptor beta chain with its context. What it binds is unknown. This specimen belongs to a study of blood T cells in healthy people across ages. Primers used in a second PCR of roughly 6 to 12 cycles were a sample-barcoded 5' primer and a J-beta primer mix. TCRdb called the 5' RACE reads again in MiXCR, with one record for every CDR3 protein. The table records 800,000 to 1,000,000 distinct CDR3 sequences, 45% to 50% of them present only once. The CDR3 totals 13 residues. The trim removed 5 bases at V and 7 bases at J, leaving 7 bases unmatched. Germline V gives CDR1 MNHNY, CDR2 SVGAGI (reference sequence). No fewer than 5.5 micrograms of total RNA were isolated from every sample. Whole-study findings and limits: The diversity estimates, figures obtained from one million T cells, were considered underestimates.

This clonotype originated in a man younger than 40 in good health. Input material: blood. This chain joins TRBV6-6 and TRBJ1-2, with 7 bases matching TRBD1. The CDR3 DNA sequence: TGTGCCAGCAGTCCGGGACAGAGGGGTGGCTACACCTTC. It codes for CASSPGQRGGYTF.